The 31 T cell receptor beta chains given below trace back to one sample, sequenced in a study of Graves' ophthalmopathy and Graves' hyperthyroidism. Amplifying from RNA transcripts, the study obtained TCR beta CDR3 regions. Investigators did first-round RT-PCR with HTBI primers, then second-round multiplex PCR. Each CDR3 protein gets one entry after TCRdb re-called the multiplex PCR reads with MiXCR. The sample holds 660,000 or so distinct CDR3 sequences, about two fifths seen once. The sample taken for sequencing was peripheral blood. These TCRs come from an adult man with Graves' ophthalmopathy.

As for this clonotype: With a much larger clone just one base away, this may be a read error. V gene TRBV19 combines with J gene TRBJ2-2, with 10 bases aligning to TRBD2. Germline-derived CDR1 and CDR2 are LNHDA and SQIVND (reference sequence). The CDR3 consists of 15 residues. CDR3 nucleotides: TGTGCCAGCCGGCCCCCCAGCGGGAGGGTCGGGGAGCTGCTTTTT. It is translated as CASRPPSGRVGELLF.

The table lists this clonotype with a few counts. It may be a read error: a sequence one base away is much more abundant. The chain recombines TRBV14 with TRBJ2-2; 11 bases align to TRBD2. Germline V lookup: CDR1 SGHDN, CDR2 FVKESK. CDR3 size: 14 residues. The CDR3 DNA sequence: TGTGTCAGTACTGGACTAGCGGGCACCGGGGAGCTGTTTTTT. This sequence encodes CVSTGLAGTGELFF.

This clonotype was observed many times. This chain uses TRBV12-3 or TRBV12-4 with TRBJ1-5; no clear D gene. Trimming took 4 bases from V and 2 from J, leaving 9 bases between them. This CDR3 is built from 14 residues. CDR3 DNA sequence: TGTGCCAGCAGTTCGAGATGGGGCAATCAGCCCCAGCATTTT. Translating it yields CASSSRWGNQPQHF.

This clonotype was detected many times. This rearrangement joins TRBV24-1 to TRBJ1-2, with a possible D match to TRBD1 (5 bases). Germline loops: CDR1 KGHDR, CDR2 SFDVKD. Trimming took off 6 bases at V and 2 bases at J, with 12 bases between the two ends. The CDR3 contains 14 residues. The CDR3 coding sequence is TGTGCCACCAGTCTTCCGGGACTCAACTATGGCTACACCTTC. Protein: CATSLPGLNYGYTF.

The table lists this clonotype with many counts. The rearrangement uses TRBV20-1 and TRBJ1-5; D is unresolved. Trimming shortened V by 2 bases and J by 2 bases, and 10 bases separated the two germline ends. This CDR3 contains 14 residues. In germline, CDR1 is DFQATT, CDR2 SNEGSKA (reference sequence). The CDR3, as DNA: TGCAGTGCTAGATCCGAGACCGGCAATCAGCCCCAGCATTTT. Its translation: CSARSETGNQPQHF.

This clonotype came up once. The CDR3 nucleotides read TGTGCCAGCAGTACCGGACAGGGGAACGGTGGCTACACCTTC. Its translation: CASSTGQGNGGYTF. The J gene is TRBJ1-2, the V gene TRBV25-1; 9 nucleotides align to TRBD1. V lost 5 bases and J lost 7; bases outside the gene matches: 8. The CDR3 consists of 14 residues. Germline assignment: CDR1 MGHDK and CDR2 SYGVNS.

The rearrangement links TRBV9 to TRBJ2-6; possibly TRBD2 for D (6 bases). Germline V lookup: CDR1 SGDLS, CDR2 YYNGEE. V gave up 3 bases and J gave up 1 base, with 14 bases separating them. This CDR3 contains 17 residues. CDR3 sequence reads: CASSAPGRRSGANVLTF. CDR3 DNA: TGTGCCAGCAGCGCACCTGGGAGGCGGTCTGGGGCCAACGTCCTGACTTTC.

This clonotype appeared once. This sequence joins TRBV9 and TRBJ1-1; D is possibly TRBD1 (6 bases). The CDR3 totals 13 residues. The V gene lost 6 bases and the J gene lost 6 bases, with 15 bases spanning the gap. Germline CDR1 is SGDLS and CDR2 is YYNGEE. The CDR3 loop is CASTIGGNAEAFF. The CDR3 DNA is TGTGCCAGCACGATCGGGGGCAACGCTGAAGCTTTCTTT.

Notes on this clonotype: A much larger clonotype is one base distant, so this may be a read error. The gene calls are TRBV12-3 or TRBV12-4 and TRBJ1-2, with D uncertain. The CDR3 consists of 13 residues. The V gene lost 6 bases and the J gene lost 8 bases, with 16 bases spanning the gap. CDR3 in DNA: TGTGCCAGCAGCCCCGCAGGCCCGTGGGGCTACACCTTC. Its translation: CASSPAGPWGYTF.

This clonotype was seen many times. The chain employs TRBV29-1 and TRBJ1-1; 7 positions match TRBD1. The CDR3 has 13 amino acids. CDR1 SQVTM and CDR2 ANQGSEA come from the germline V gene. The ends lost 5 bases at V and 4 bases at J; junction bases unmatched: 7. The CDR3 DNA is TGCAGCGTTACAAGGGGGCAGAGCACTGAAGCTTTCTTT. The encoded protein is CSVTRGQSTEAFF.

The V gene is TRBV25-1, the J gene TRBJ1-4; D remains unclear. V was shortened by 2 bases and J by 0 bases, with 10 bases between the two germline ends. Germline assignment: CDR1 MGHDK and CDR2 SYGVNS. This CDR3 has 16 residues. The CDR3 here is CASSEGRIATNEKLFF. CDR3 in DNA: TGTGCCAGCAGTGAAGGGCGAATTGCAACTAATGAAAAACTGTTTTTT.

The chain recombines TRBV29-1 with TRBJ1-2; unclear D gene. The V end lost 5 bases, the J end lost 5 bases, and 9 bases lay between the germline ends. CDR1 is SQVTM, CDR2 ANQGSEA, per germline. The CDR3 contains 11 residues. The CDR3: CSVTEGYGYTF. DNA of the CDR3: TGCAGCGTTACTGAGGGATATGGCTACACCTTC.

In this sample, this clonotype turned up many times. The chain uses TRBV7-2 and TRBJ2-7; D is possibly TRBD2 (5 bases). V lost 1 base, J lost 0 bases, and 16 bases lay in between. Germline loops: CDR1 SGHTA, CDR2 FQGNSA. The CDR3 covers 17 residues. The CDR3 protein is CASSLGWLTGSSYEQYF. Written as DNA, the CDR3 is TGTGCCAGCAGCTTAGGGTGGCTTACGGGGAGCTCCTACGAGCAGTACTTC.

As to this clonotype: A clone one base away is much larger, so this may be a read error. This rearrangement joins TRBV12-3 or TRBV12-4 to TRBJ2-5; D is undetermined. V lost 2 bases to trimming and J lost 5 bases, with 9 bases between them. CDR3 size: 13 residues. Here the CDR3 reads CASSLWGVETQYF. For the CDR3, the DNA is TGTGCCAGCAGTTTATGGGGTGTGGAGACCCAGTACTTC.

The table lists this clonotype with a count of one. The V call is TRBV11-2, the J call TRBJ2-7; the match to TRBD1 covers 11 bases. The junction had 6 bases not matched to a gene; V was cut back by 3 bases and J by 5 bases. The CDR3 has 15 residues. Germline lookup yields CDR1 SGHAT and CDR2 FQNNGV. DNA for the CDR3: TGTGCCAGCAGCTTCGGGGACAGGGGGTTACACGAGCAGTACTTC. It specifies CASSFGDRGLHEQYF. Combining the CDR3 with reference TRBV11-2 and TRBJ2-7 gives the whole variable domain EAGVAQSPRYKIIEKRQSVAFWCNPISGHATLYWYQQILGQGPKLLIQFQNNGVVDDSQLPKDRFSAERLKGVDSTLKIQPAKLEDSAVYLCASSFGDRGLHEQYFGPGTRLTVT.

This clonotype was detected a few times. The V gene is TRBV20-1, the J gene TRBJ2-5; 9 positions agree with TRBD2. Per the germline V gene, CDR1 is DFQATT and CDR2 is SNEGSKA (reference sequence). The CDR3 consists of 17 residues. J was trimmed by 5 bases and V by 0 bases; bases with no gene match: 13. The DNA of the CDR3 is TGCAGTGCTAGAGATGTAGCGGGAGCGGGCATTGGGGAGACCCAGTACTTC. Encoded protein: CSARDVAGAGIGETQYF.

In this sample, this clonotype turned up many times. The chain links TRBV5-1 to TRBJ2-5; D ambiguous. Germline CDR1 is SGHRS and CDR2 is YFSETQ. CDR3 size: 13 residues. Trimming cost V 4 bases and J 3 bases, with 10 bases left between them. The CDR3 is CASSPVWEETQYF. As DNA, the CDR3 is TGCGCCAGCAGCCCTGTCTGGGAAGAGACCCAGTACTTC.

This chain connects TRBV11-3 to TRBJ2-1, with TRBD2 matching 7 bases. Per germline, CDR1 SGHNT and CDR2 YENEEA. The CDR3 has 14 residues. The V segment lost 3 bases and the J segment 1 base; nucleotides outside the gene matches: 0. This chain's CDR3 is CASSLGGSYNEQFF. CDR3 coding DNA: TGTGCCAGCAGCTTGGGGGGGTCCTACAATGAGCAGTTCTTC.

About this clonotype itself: As the CDR3 is not closed by the conserved phenylalanine or tryptophan, this likely results from a read error. The CDR3 here is CAISELPGTLNGYTS. CDR3 nucleotides: TGTGCCATCAGTGAGCTACCCGGGACCCTCAATGGCTACACCTCC. The J gene is TRBJ1-2, the V gene TRBV10-3; D perhaps matches TRBD1 (5 bases). This CDR3 contains 15 residues. Germline assignment: CDR1 ENHRY and CDR2 SYGVKD. Trimming cost V 2 bases and J 6 bases, with 16 bases left between them.

This clonotype turned up a few times. The rearrangement links TRBV4-1 to TRBJ1-5, with D tentatively TRBD1 (5 bases). Trimming left V 1 base short and J 7 bases short, with 14 bases between. Germline V lookup: CDR1 MGHRA, CDR2 YSYEKL. This CDR3 contains 15 residues. CDR3 in DNA: TGCGCCAGCAGCCAAGTGGACGGGGGAGGACAGCCCCAGCATTTT. It is translated as CASSQVDGGGQPQHF.

This chain links TRBV24-1 with TRBJ1-5; 8 bases map to TRBD1. CDR1 KGHDR and CDR2 SFDVKD come from the germline V gene. There are 14 residues in the CDR3. With V trimmed by 3 bases and J by 6 bases, 3 bases remained unmatched. In DNA, the CDR3 is TGTGCCACCAGTGATACAGGGGGTGGTCAGCCCCAGCATTTT. Encoded protein: CATSDTGGGQPQHF.

Points on this clonotype: Since a much larger clone is just one base distant, this may be a read error. This chain uses TRBV5-1 with TRBJ2-5; 7 bases map to TRBD1. The J segment lost 5 bases and the V segment lost 2 bases, leaving 9 bases of the junction unmatched. The CDR3 length is 15 residues. CDR1 and CDR2 (germline): SGHRS, YFSETQ. The CDR3 region is CASSFLRGSSETQYF. For the CDR3, the DNA is TGCGCCAGCAGCTTTCTCAGGGGGAGTTCTGAGACCCAGTACTTC.

This clonotype was seen more than once but under ten times. One junction end does not reproduce the germline sequence, and a read error may be involved. V gene TRBV2 combines with J gene TRBJ2-1, with 10 bases that match TRBD2. The CDR3 length is 16 residues. CDR1 and CDR2 (germline): SNHLY, FYNNEI. CDR3 sequence: CATSDSGLARNNEQFF. The CDR3 region has the DNA TGTGCCACCAGTGACTCGGGACTAGCGAGAAACAATGAGCAGTTCTTC.

The table lists this clonotype with a count of one. A clone one base away is much larger, so this may be a read error. Lacking the conserved final phenylalanine or tryptophan, this CDR3 likely reflects a read error. The chain carries TRBV20-1 and TRBJ2-7; D perhaps matches TRBD1 (5 bases). The V gene lost 6 bases and the J gene lost 6 bases, with 12 bases spanning the gap. The CDR3 sequence is 11 residues long. The germline V gene encodes CDR1 DFQATT and CDR2 SNEGSKA (reference sequence). CDR3 nucleotides: TGCAGTGCCAGACAGAACAGCGAGCAGTACTGC. The encoded protein is CSARQNSEQYC.

The chain carries TRBV9 and TRBJ1-6, with a possible D match to TRBD1 (5 bases). The germline CDR1 and CDR2 sequences are SGDLS and YYNGEE. The ends were cut back, 7 bases at V and 10 bases at J, with 21 bases in the middle. This CDR3 comprises 15 residues. The CDR3 sequence: CASSPDMAGRSPLHF. The CDR3 DNA is TGTGCCAGCTCACCAGACATGGCAGGGCGGTCACCCCTCCACTTT.

As to this clonotype: This sequence may be a read error, since a much larger clone differs from it by one base. This sequence joins TRBV11-2 and TRBJ2-7, with unresolved D. With 2 bases removed from V and 2 bases from J, the gap between germline ends came to 16 bases. Germline V gives CDR1 SGHAT, CDR2 FQNNGV. The CDR3 has 16 amino acids. In DNA, the CDR3 is TGTGCCAGCAGCTTACTCTCCCTGGACGGAGCCTACGAGCAGTACTTC. Residues: CASSLLSLDGAYEQYF.

This clonotype was seen only a few times. The gene calls are TRBV7-9 and TRBJ2-6, with 9 bases fitting TRBD1. This CDR3 spans 17 amino acids. Germline lookup yields CDR1 SEHNR and CDR2 FQNEAQ (reference sequence). Trimming at V came to 11 bases and at J to 3 bases, leaving 14 bases not matched to a gene. The CDR3 DNA reads as TGTGCCTGGAGCACCGGGACAGGGTTGAGTGGGGCCAACGTCCTGACTTTC. This encodes CAWSTGTGLSGANVLTF.

The sample holds many counts of this clonotype. This chain connects TRBV7-2 to TRBJ1-2, with 10 bases matching TRBD1. Germline CDR1 SGHTA, CDR2 FQGNSA. CDR3 size: 16 residues. V was clipped by 5 bases and J by 6 bases; unmatched bases: 12. The DNA for the CDR3 is TGTGCCAGCAGCCCGGGACAGGGGCTTTTGGGGAATGGCTACACCTTC. Protein product: CASSPGQGLLGNGYTF.

This clonotype showed up many times. V gene TRBV5-1 combines with J gene TRBJ2-2; D call uncertain. The CDR3 has 13 residues. Germline CDR1 reads SGHRS; CDR2 reads YFSETQ. Trimming pared 5 bases from V and 4 bases from J, leaving 9 bases between. The CDR3 loop is CASRNVVTGELFF. In DNA form, the CDR3 reads TGCGCCAGCAGGAACGTGGTCACCGGGGAGCTGTTTTTT.

This clonotype has at least ten counts. The chain carries TRBV29-1 and TRBJ2-7; 8 nucleotides align to TRBD2. CDR1 is SQVTM and CDR2 is ANQGSEA in the germline V gene. The CDR3 runs to 14 residues. V lost 2 bases to trimming and J lost 2 bases; unmatched junction nucleotides: 5. The CDR3 coding sequence is TGCAGCGTTGAAACCCTAGCGGGCCCCTACGAGCAGTACTTC. Translating gives CSVETLAGPYEQYF.

J is TRBJ2-2 and V is TRBV2; 12 nucleotides agree with TRBD1. The CDR3 covers 15 residues. V trimming: 8 bases; J trimming: 4 bases; junction bases outside the gene matches: 5. CDR1 SNHLY and CDR2 FYNNEI come from the germline V gene. In DNA, the CDR3 is TGTGCCAGCGCGGGACAGGGGGCAGGCACCGGGGAGCTGTTTTTT. The encoded protein is CASAGQGAGTGELFF.